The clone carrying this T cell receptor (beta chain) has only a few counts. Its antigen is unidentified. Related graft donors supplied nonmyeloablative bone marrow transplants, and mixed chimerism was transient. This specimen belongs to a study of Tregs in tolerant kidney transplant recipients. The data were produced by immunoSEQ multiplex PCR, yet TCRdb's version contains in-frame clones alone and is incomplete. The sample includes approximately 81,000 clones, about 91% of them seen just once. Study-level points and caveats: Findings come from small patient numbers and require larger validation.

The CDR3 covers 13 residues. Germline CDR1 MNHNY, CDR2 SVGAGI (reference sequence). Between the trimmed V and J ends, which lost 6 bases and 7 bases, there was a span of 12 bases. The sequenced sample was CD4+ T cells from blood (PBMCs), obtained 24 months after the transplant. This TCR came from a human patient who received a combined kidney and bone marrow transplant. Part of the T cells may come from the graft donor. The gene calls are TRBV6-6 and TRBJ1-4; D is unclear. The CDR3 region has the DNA TGTGCCAGCAGATCCGGGAGTTCTGAAAAACTGTTTTTT. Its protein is CASRSGSSEKLFF.